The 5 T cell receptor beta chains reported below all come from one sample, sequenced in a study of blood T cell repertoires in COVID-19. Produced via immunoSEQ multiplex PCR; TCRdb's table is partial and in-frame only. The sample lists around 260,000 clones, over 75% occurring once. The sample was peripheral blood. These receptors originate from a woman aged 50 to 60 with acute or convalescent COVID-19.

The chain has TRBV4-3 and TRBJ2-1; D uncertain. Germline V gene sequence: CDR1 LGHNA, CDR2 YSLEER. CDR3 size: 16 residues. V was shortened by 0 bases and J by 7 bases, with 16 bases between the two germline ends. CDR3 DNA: TGCGCCAGCAGCCAAGATTACTACGGGTTTCCTAATGAGCAGTTCTTC. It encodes CASSQDYYGFPNEQFF.

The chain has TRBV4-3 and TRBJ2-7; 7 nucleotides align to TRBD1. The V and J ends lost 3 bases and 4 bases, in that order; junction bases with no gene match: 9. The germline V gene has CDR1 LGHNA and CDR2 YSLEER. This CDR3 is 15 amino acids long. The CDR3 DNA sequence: TGCGCCAGCAGCCACGCGAGACAGGGATATTACGAGCAGTACTTC. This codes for CASSHARQGYYEQYF.

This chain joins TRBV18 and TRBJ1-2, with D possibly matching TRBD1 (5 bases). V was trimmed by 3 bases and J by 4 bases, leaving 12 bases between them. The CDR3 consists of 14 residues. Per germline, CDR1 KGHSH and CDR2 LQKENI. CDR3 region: CASSPSLDTYGYTF. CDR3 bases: TGTGCCAGCTCACCGAGCTTGGACACCTATGGCTACACCTTC.

The CDR3 spells CASSYYSNQPQHF. The DNA of the CDR3 is TGCGCCAGCAGCTACTATAGCAATCAGCCCCAGCATTTT. The chain recombines TRBV5-1 with TRBJ1-5; D is unresolved. V lost 3 bases to trimming and J lost 0 bases, with 4 bases between them. This CDR3 contains 13 residues. CDR1 SGHRS and CDR2 YFSETQ come from the germline V gene. The full variable domain, its missing parts supplied by reference TRBV5-1 and TRBJ1-5, is KAGVTQTPRYLIKTRGQQVTLSCSPISGHRSVSWYQQTPGQGLQFLFEYFSETQRNKGNFPGRFSGRQFSNSRSEMNVSTLELGDSALYLCASSYYSNQPQHFGDGTRLSIL.

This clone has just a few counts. CDR3 in amino acids: CASSPPLEGRGEQFF. CDR3 in DNA: TGTGCCAGCAGCCCCCCCTTGGAGGGCCGCGGGGAGCAGTTCTTC. This sequence joins TRBV9 and TRBJ2-1; possible D gene TRBD2, 6 bases. This CDR3 contains 15 residues. Germline values: CDR1 SGDLS, CDR2 YYNGEE. With 4 bases removed from V and 10 bases from J, the gap between germline ends came to 21 bases.